Following are 13 T cell receptor beta chains from one sample sequenced in a study of vaccination and CD4 T cells after COVID-19. The treatment was: roughly 11-day PBMC culture with coronavirus spike peptide pools or control peptides (ViraFEST assay). What these receptors recognize is not known. Sequenced with the Oncomine TCR Beta short-read assay was DNA taken from cultured CD4+ T cells. TCRdb recomputed calls from the PCR reads with MiXCR, one row per CDR3 protein. The repertoire holds about 25,000 distinct CDR3 sequences, with around 45% as singletons. The source material was CD4+ T cells from blood, cultured in vitro. These receptors were collected from a human donor who had recovered from COVID-19.

The rearrangement uses TRBV11-2 and TRBJ2-7; D ambiguous. Per the germline V gene, CDR1 is SGHAT and CDR2 is FQNNGV. This CDR3 is 15 amino acids long. V lost 1 base and J 2 bases, leaving 12 bases between the germline ends. This chain's CDR3 is CASSLATGVAYEQYF. CDR3 DNA: TGTGCCAGCAGCTTAGCGACTGGGGTGGCCTACGAGCAGTACTTC.

This chain connects TRBV27 to TRBJ1-1; the D is unclear. The V gene lost 6 bases and the J gene lost 2 bases, with 22 bases spanning the gap. This CDR3 region has 17 residues. Germline V CDR1 and CDR2: MNHEY, SMNVEV (reference sequence). In nucleotides, the CDR3 is TGTGCCAGCAGGGCCCTCGTGGGTAGGAAGAAAAACACTGAAGCTTTCTTT. Protein: CASRALVGRKKNTEAFF.

This clonotype was detected a few times. The chain combines TRBV20-1 with TRBJ1-2; D is unresolved. This CDR3 has 14 amino acids. The germline CDR1 and CDR2 sequences are DFQATT and SNEGSKA (reference sequence). V was trimmed by 8 bases and J by 2 bases, leaving 18 bases between them. The CDR3 sequence: CSPTALGRNYGYTF. For the CDR3, the DNA is TGCAGTCCGACCGCGCTGGGTAGAAACTATGGCTACACCTTC.

The genes are TRBV20-1 and TRBJ1-3; no clear D. Between the trimmed V and J ends, which lost 2 bases and 0 bases, there was a span of 8 bases. CDR1 is DFQATT and CDR2 is SNEGSKA in the germline V gene (reference sequence). The CDR3 is 14 amino acids. The CDR3: CSARRPISGNTIYF. As DNA, the CDR3 is TGCAGTGCTAGACGACCGATCTCTGGAAACACCATATATTTT.

This clonotype appeared a few times. The chain uses TRBV6-5 and TRBJ2-7; 10 nucleotides agree with TRBD2. V lost 4 bases and J lost 4; bases outside the gene matches: 16. From germline, CDR1 is MNHEY and CDR2 SVGAGI. The length of the CDR3 is 18 residues. As DNA, the CDR3 is TGTGCCAGCAGTTCCCAACCAAACCCGGGACTAGCGCTATACGAGCAGTACTTC. Protein sequence: CASSSQPNPGLALYEQYF.

Only a few counts were recorded for this clonotype. The gene calls are TRBV19 and TRBJ2-2; no firm D call. Per germline, CDR1 LNHDA and CDR2 SQIVND (reference sequence). The V end was cut by 6 bases, the J end by 4 bases, with 12 bases between. This CDR3 is built from 14 residues. CDR3 residues: CASSLLLGTGELFF. CDR3 nucleotide sequence: TGTGCCAGTAGCTTGCTTCTCGGCACCGGGGAGCTGTTTTTT.

The chain carries TRBV6-2 or TRBV6-3 and TRBJ2-7; 13 bases fit TRBD2. V was clipped by 6 bases and J by 2 bases; unmatched bases: 4. Per the germline V gene, CDR1 is MNHEY and CDR2 is SVGEGT. This CDR3 contains 15 residues. This chain's CDR3 is CASSRTSGSTYEQYF. The DNA for the CDR3 is TGTGCCAGCAGCCGGACTAGCGGGAGTACCTACGAGCAGTACTTC.

V usage is TRBV24-1 and J usage is TRBJ2-1; tentatively, D is TRBD2 (7 bases). Germline CDR1 and CDR2: KGHDR and SFDVKD. V was trimmed by 6 bases and J by 4 bases, leaving 15 bases between them. The CDR3 consists of 15 residues. The CDR3 region is CATSPRGALYNEQFF. CDR3 in DNA: TGTGCCACCAGTCCCCGGGGGGCCTTATACAATGAGCAGTTCTTC.

The rearrangement joins TRBV5-1 to TRBJ1-1; the D is unclear. The V and J ends lost 2 bases and 1 base respectively, with 9 bases between them. CDR1 is SGHRS and CDR2 is YFSETQ in the germline V gene. The CDR3 extends over 14 amino acids. CDR3 sequence reads: CASSFTASNTEAFF. Here the CDR3 DNA reads TGCGCCAGCAGCTTCACAGCGTCGAACACTGAAGCTTTCTTT.

This clonotype was counted between two and nine times. The chain has TRBV7-6 and TRBJ1-6; tentatively, D is TRBD1 (5 bases). The CDR3 is 16 amino acids. The germline V gene has CDR1 SGHVS and CDR2 FNYEAQ. Trimming left V 5 bases short and J 9 bases short, with 20 bases between. The chain's CDR3 is CASSLQGWGGSSPLHF. CDR3 bases: TGTGCCAGCAGCCTTCAGGGATGGGGTGGCAGTTCACCCCTCCACTTT.

The V call is TRBV10-3, the J call TRBJ2-7, with D unresolved. V lost 6 bases and J 3 bases, leaving 6 bases between the germline ends. The CDR3 consists of 11 residues. Per the germline V gene, CDR1 is ENHRY and CDR2 is SYGVKD. The CDR3 nucleotides read TGTGCCATCAGCAACAGCTACGAGCAGTACTTC. Amino acids: CAISNSYEQYF.

The table lists this clonotype with a few counts. The chain combines TRBV27 with TRBJ2-3; 9 nucleotides agree with TRBD2. Germline V gene sequence: CDR1 MNHEY, CDR2 SMNVEV (reference sequence). V lost 2 bases and J lost 4; bases outside the gene matches: 4. The CDR3 sequence is 15 residues long. The CDR3 here is CASSLEGLAPDTQYF. DNA of the CDR3: TGTGCCAGCAGTTTAGAGGGACTAGCCCCAGATACGCAGTATTTT.

There are a few counts of this clonotype. This sequence joins TRBV5-1 and TRBJ2-7; D uncertain. V lost 0 bases, J lost 0 bases, and 7 bases lay in between. Germline lookup yields CDR1 SGHRS and CDR2 YFSETQ. The CDR3 is 14 residues long. The CDR3 is CASSLAVASYEQYF. The DNA of the CDR3 is TGCGCCAGCAGCTTGGCGGTTGCCTCCTACGAGCAGTACTTC.